This TCR beta chain emerged from a study of T cell changes during pregnancy in multiple sclerosis (dated by TCRdb to about 2019). Turning to the overall study: The study examined how the T cell repertoire changed over the course of pregnancy in women with multiple sclerosis.

The method was the immunoSEQ multiplex PCR assay. The clones in this table, taken by TCRdb from immuneACCESS, are in-frame only. Not every clone is retained; where verified, under half of the shortfall comes from an unresolved V gene, and the cause of the rest is unknown. This sample holds more than 35,000 clones; approximately 91% were observed only once. The ten most abundant clones make up 0.46% of the sample. V and J lose 3 bases and 0 bases, and a span of 10 bases separates them. Including the terminal cysteine and phenylalanine, the CDR3 comprises 15 residues. Only the CDR3 portion is preserved as DNA: 45 bases, with reading frame beginning at the first base. CDR1 and CDR2 are drawn from the germline V gene: SGDLS, YYNGEE. In regard to this clone: This clone's antigen is unknown. Qualities for individual bases were not recorded, and no much larger clone is one base off.

This clonotype originated in a female donor in good health, enrolled as a control in a pregnancy study. The material was CD4+ T cells from peripheral blood mononuclear cells, obtained in the third trimester of pregnancy. The chain is assembled from TRBV9 and TRBJ2-1, with a weak D call of TRBD2 (6 bases match). The DNA is as follows: TGTGCCAGCAGCGCTGACGGGAGCTCCTACAATGAGCAGTTCTTC. Its product reads: CASSADGSSYNEQFF.